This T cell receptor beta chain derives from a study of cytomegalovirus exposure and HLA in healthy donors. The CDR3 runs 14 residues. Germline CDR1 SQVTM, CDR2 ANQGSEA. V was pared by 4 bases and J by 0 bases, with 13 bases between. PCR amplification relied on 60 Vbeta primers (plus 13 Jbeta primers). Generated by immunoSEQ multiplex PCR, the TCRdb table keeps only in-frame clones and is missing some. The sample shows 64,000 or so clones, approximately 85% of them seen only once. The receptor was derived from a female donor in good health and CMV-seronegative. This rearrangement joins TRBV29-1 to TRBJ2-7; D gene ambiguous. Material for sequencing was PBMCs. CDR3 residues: CSVAQVPLSYEQYF. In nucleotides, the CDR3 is TGCAGCGTTGCGCAGGTCCCCCTCTCCTACGAGCAGTACTTC.